These T cell receptor beta chains were read from a single sample in a study of PD-1 blockade in classical Hodgkin lymphoma. Using immunoSEQ multiplex PCR, the repertoire was profiled, and TCRdb retains in-frame clones only, with some absent. The repertoire holds 100,000 or so clones, with roughly 90% as singletons. The material sequenced was peripheral blood mononuclear cells (PBMCs), taken before the fourth cycle of nivolumab. The receptors here all came from a human donor with classical Hodgkin lymphoma. The CDR3 runs from the conserved cysteine through the conserved F or W. A D gene is named only where the DNA matches it firmly.

CASSAYRETYEQYF | NA | TRBV21-1
CASSVFRDEQFF | NA | TRBV5-5
CASSLSTNSGNTIYF | NA | TRBV27
CASSLVVGTGAEGYTF | TRBD1 | TRBV7-6
CASSPKAGDYGYTF | NA | TRBV18
CASSSQEGADEQYF | NA | TRBV6-1
CASSHSPPRTVEAFF | NA | TRBV4-1
CASRSGRLSYEQYF | TRBD2 | TRBV27
CASSEIQDEAFF | NA | TRBV5-4
CASSPLLSGDEQYF | NA | TRBV18
CASSSRDRNTEAFF | TRBD1 | TRBV7-6
CASRKRLDLSYEQYF | NA | TRBV11-2
CASSYADRDTEAFF | TRBD1 | TRBV6-5
CASSQTTDTLDEQFF | NA | TRBV4-2
CASSYSWTGNTDTQYF | TRBD1 | TRBV6-5
CASSRGDGNEKLFF | NA | TRBV19
CASSYPSTLGTEAFF | NA | TRBV7-9
CASSFQQGSGYTF | NA | TRBV28
CASSPDRGWRDTEAFF | TRBD1 | TRBV7-9
CAWSPGTAYGYTF | NA | TRBV30
CASSSPGVGDTEAFF | NA | TRBV27
CASSLLGGGLYGYTF | NA | TRBV28
CASSQVRGQGSYNEQFF | TRBD1 | TRBV4-1
CASSPVDRRNTEAFF | TRBD1 | TRBV5-8
CASSVRDRGREYQPQHF | TRBD1 | TRBV28
CASPGPGADYGYTF | NA | TRBV28
CASSFGRSTEAFF | NA | TRBV7-9
CASSEYAEAFF | NA | TRBV2
CASSYSRWSGTDTQYF | NA | TRBV6-5
CASSMDSLNTEAFF | NA | TRBV10-1
CASSSGPLKEQYF | NA | TRBV11-1
CASSPDTNQPQHF | NA | TRBV18
CASSFVTSGRLRAKNIQYF | TRBD2 | TRBV7-9
CASKVTGLRNQPQHF | TRBD1 | TRBV2
CASSELGGGRETQYF | TRBD2 | TRBV6-1
CASSLTAGRNTEAFF | NA | TRBV27
CASSSPRGRVGIDTEAFF | NA | TRBV19
CASSPGGGAADEQYF | NA | TRBV4-3
CASSPGEVSGNTIYF | NA | TRBV5-1
CASRLSGRARTGELFF | TRBD2 | TRBV10-2
CASHSGVNTGELFF | TRBD2 | TRBV2
CASRDRGETEAFF | NA | TRBV10-2
CASSLEGYEQYF | NA | TRBV27
CASSSDHSSGNTIYF | NA | TRBV2
CAISEGTSGRGNEQFF | TRBD2 | TRBV10-3
CASNLAGASYEQYF | TRBD2 | TRBV2
CASNLDYEQYF | NA | TRBV7-9
CASRQIAGGPTDTQYF | TRBD2 | TRBV7-9
CASFGTVGGRVTDTQYF | NA | TRBV25-1
CASGTYISRSYNEQFF | NA | TRBV28
CAWSPGADTQYF | NA | TRBV30
CASSPRGRNEQFF | NA | TRBV18
CASSPRTGASYNEQFF | TRBD1 | TRBV18
CAIRAADTEAFF | NA | TRBV10-3
CASSLGASSGANVLTF | NA | TRBV4-2
CASSPRGGNYGYTF | NA | TRBV18
CASSQKIGGDYGYTF | NA | TRBV4-1
CSVREQNEKLFF | NA | TRBV29-1
CASRPQGEYGYTF | TRBD1 | TRBV6-6